This note documents a single T cell receptor beta chain sequence. TCRdb's copy holds only in-frame clones and misses some; the assay was immunoSEQ multiplex PCR. The repertoire holds about 59,000 clones, with around 93% as singletons. The data belong to a study of T cell changes during pregnancy in multiple sclerosis. CDR1 LGHNA and CDR2 YSLEER come from the germline V gene. The length of the CDR3 is 15 residues. Trimming at V came to 4 bases and at J to 6 bases, leaving 2 bases not matched to a gene. J is TRBJ2-1 and V is TRBV4-3, with 14 positions matching TRBD2. Sequencing used CD4+ T cells from peripheral blood mononuclear cells, obtained before pregnancy. The sequence was obtained from a female donor with multiple sclerosis, enrolled in a pregnancy study. The CDR3 DNA reads as TGCGCCAGCAGCCCTGGACTAGCGGGAGGCAATGAGCAGTTCTTC. It yields the protein CASSPGLAGGNEQFF.